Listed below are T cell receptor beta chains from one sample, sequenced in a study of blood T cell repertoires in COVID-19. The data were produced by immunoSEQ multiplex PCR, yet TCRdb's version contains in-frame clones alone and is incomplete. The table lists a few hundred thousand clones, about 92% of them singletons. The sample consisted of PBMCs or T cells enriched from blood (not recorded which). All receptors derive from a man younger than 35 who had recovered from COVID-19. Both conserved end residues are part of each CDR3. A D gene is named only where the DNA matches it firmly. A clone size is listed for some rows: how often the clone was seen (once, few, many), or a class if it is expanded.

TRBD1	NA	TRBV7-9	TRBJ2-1	TGTGCCAGCAGCTTCTGGGACAGGGGCAATGAGCAGTTCTTC	CASSFWDRGNEQFF
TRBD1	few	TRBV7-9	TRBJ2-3	TGTGCCAGCACCGACAGGGGGCCCGCAGATACGCAGTATTTT	CASTDRGPADTQYF
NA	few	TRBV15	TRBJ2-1	TGTGCCACCAGCTCACGGGCGGGCTACAATGAGCAGTTCTTC	CATSSRAGYNEQFF
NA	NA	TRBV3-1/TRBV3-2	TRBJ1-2	TGTGCCAGCAGACCAGGAGGAAACTATGGCTACACCTTC	CASRPGGNYGYTF
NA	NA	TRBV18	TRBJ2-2	TGTGCCAGCTCACCGCAACGGACAGCGAACACCGGGGAGCTGTTTTTT	CASSPQRTANTGELFF
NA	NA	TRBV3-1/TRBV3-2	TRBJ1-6	TGTGCCAGCAGCCTCGACGGGTTAGAGGGTTCACCCCTCCACTTT	CASSLDGLEGSPLHF
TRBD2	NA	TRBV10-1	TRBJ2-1	TGCGCCAGCAGTGATTCGACTAGCGGGGAGCAGTTCTTC	CASSDSTSGEQFF
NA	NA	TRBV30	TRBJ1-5	TGTGCCTGGAGTGTATCCAAGCCCAATCAGCCCCAGCATTTT	CAWSVSKPNQPQHF
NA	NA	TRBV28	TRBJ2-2	TGTGCCAGCAGTTTCAGGGAGAACACCGGGGAGCTGTTTTTT	CASSFRENTGELFF
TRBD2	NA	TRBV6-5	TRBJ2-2	TGTGCCAGCAGTTGGGGTGGACTAGGCCTCACCGGGGAGCTGTTTTTT	CASSWGGLGLTGELFF
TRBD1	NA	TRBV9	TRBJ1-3	TGTGCCAGCAGCGGATCAGGGGGCTCTGGAAACACCATATATTTT	CASSGSGGSGNTIYF
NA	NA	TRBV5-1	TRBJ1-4	TGCGCCAGCAGCTTGGGGAGGGGCAGCAGAGGAACTAATGAAAAACTGTTTTTT	CASSLGRGSRGTNEKLFF
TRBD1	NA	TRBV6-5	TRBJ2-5	TGTGCCAGCAGCAGGGGACAGGCCTACCAAGAGACCCAGTACTTC	CASSRGQAYQETQYF
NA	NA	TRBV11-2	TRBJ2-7	TGTGCCAGCAGCCTCGGACAGTCCTACGAGCAGTACTTC	CASSLGQSYEQYF
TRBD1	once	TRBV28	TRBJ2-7	TGTGCCAGCAGTTCAGGATTCTCGGGACAGGGCTTCGGGTTTAAGTACTTC	CASSSGFSGQGFGFKYF
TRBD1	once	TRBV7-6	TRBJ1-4	TGTGCCAGCAGCTTGGACAGGGAAGAAAAACTGTTTTTT	CASSLDREEKLFF
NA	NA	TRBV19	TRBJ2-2	TGTGCCAGTAGTGCCCCAGGGGTGAACACCGGGGAGCTGTTTTTT	CASSAPGVNTGELFF